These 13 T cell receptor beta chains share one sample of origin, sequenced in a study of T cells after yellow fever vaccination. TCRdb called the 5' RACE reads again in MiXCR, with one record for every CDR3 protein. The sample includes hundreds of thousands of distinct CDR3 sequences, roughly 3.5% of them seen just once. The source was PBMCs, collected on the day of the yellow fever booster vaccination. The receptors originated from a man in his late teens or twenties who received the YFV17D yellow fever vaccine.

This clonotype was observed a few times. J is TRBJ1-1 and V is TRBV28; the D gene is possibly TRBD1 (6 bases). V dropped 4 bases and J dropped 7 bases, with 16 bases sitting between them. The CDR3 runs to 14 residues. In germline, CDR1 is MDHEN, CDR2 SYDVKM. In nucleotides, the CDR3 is TGTGCCAGCAGTTCCCCGGGGGCGCGCGTTGAAGCTTTCTTT. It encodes CASSSPGARVEAFF.

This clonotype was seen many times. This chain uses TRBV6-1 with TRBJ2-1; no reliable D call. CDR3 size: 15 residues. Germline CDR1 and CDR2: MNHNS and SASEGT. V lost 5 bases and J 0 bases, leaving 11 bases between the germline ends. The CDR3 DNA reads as TGTGCCAGCAGTTCCGACTGGGGCTCCTACAATGAGCAGTTCTTC. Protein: CASSSDWGSYNEQFF.

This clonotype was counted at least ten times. This CDR3 is CASSLGTGVGEQYV. CDR3 nucleotides: TGCGCCAGCAGCCTAGGGACAGGGGTAGGGGAGCAGTACGTC. This chain connects TRBV5-1 to TRBJ2-7; the match to TRBD1 covers 10 bases. This CDR3 contains 14 residues. The V gene end was trimmed by 4 bases and the J gene end by 7 bases; junction bases not matched to a gene: 8. Per the germline V gene, CDR1 is SGHRS and CDR2 is YFSETQ.

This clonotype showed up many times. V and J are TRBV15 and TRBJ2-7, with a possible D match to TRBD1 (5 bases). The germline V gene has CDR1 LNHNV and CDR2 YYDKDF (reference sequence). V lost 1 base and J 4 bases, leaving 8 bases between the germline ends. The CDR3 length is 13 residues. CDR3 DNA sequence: TGTGCCACCAGCAGAGCCCCAGGGTACGAGCAGTACGTC. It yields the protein CATSRAPGYEQYV.

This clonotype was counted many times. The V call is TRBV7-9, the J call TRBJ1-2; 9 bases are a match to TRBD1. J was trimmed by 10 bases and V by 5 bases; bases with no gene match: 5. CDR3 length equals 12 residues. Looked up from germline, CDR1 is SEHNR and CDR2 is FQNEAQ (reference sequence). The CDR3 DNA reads TGTGCCAGCAGCGGGGGACAGGGACACTACACCTTC. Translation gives CASSGGQGHYTF.

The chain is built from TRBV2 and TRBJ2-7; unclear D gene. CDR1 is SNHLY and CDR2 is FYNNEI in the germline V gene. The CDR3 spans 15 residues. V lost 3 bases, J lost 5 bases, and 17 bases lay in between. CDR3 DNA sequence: TGTGCCAGCAGTGAGGGTTTTTTGGTTTCCCACGAGCAGTACGTC. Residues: CASSEGFLVSHEQYV.

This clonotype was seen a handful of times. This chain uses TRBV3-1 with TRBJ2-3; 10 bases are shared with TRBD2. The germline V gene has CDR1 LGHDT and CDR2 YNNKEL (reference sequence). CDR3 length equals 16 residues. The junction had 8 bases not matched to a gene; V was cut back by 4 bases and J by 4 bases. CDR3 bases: TGTGCCAGCAGCCCCCGAGCGGGGGGGCCTGCAGATACGCAGTATTTT. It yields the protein CASSPRAGGPADTQYF.

The chain's CDR3 is CASSVAERGATDTQYF. The CDR3 region has the DNA TGTGCCAGCAGCGTAGCGGAGCGGGGAGCCACAGATACGCAGTATTTT. The genes are TRBV9 and TRBJ2-3, with TRBD2 matching over 7 bases. The CDR3 has 16 residues. J gave up 2 bases and V 0 bases, and 6 bases lay outside the gene matches. Per germline, CDR1 SGDLS and CDR2 YYNGEE.

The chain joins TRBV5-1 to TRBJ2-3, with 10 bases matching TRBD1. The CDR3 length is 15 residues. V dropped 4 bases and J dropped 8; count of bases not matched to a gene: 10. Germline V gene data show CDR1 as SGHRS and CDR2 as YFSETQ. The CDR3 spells CASSTGTGEGGTQYF. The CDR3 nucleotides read TGCGCCAGCAGCACCGGGACAGGGGAAGGGGGTACGCAGTATTTT.

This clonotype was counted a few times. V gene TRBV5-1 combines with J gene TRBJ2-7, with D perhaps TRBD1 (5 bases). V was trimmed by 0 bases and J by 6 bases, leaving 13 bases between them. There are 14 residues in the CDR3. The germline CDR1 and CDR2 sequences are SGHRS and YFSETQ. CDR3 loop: CASSLDSGLGEQYV. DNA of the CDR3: TGCGCCAGCAGCTTGGACTCAGGGTTGGGCGAGCAGTACGTC.

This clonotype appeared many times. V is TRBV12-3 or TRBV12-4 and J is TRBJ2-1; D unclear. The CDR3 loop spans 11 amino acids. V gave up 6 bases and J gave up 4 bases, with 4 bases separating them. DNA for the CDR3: TGTGCCAGCAGGGCTTACAATGAGCAGTTCTTC. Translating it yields CASRAYNEQFF.

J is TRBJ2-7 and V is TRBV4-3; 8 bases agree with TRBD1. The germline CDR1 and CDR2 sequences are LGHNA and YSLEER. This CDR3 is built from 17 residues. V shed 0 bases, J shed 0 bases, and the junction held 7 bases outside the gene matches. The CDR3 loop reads CASSQERDRWSSYEQYF. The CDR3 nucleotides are TGCGCCAGCAGCCAAGAACGGGACAGGTGGAGCTCCTACGAGCAGTACTTC.

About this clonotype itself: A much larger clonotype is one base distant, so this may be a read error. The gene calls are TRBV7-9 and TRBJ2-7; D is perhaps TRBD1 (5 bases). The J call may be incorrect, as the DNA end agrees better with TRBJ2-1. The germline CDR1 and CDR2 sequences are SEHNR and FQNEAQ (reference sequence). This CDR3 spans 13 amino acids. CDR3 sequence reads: CASSLSGRAEQFF. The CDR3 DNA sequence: TGTGCCAGCAGCCTCTCGGGCAGGGCCGAGCAGTTCTTC.